The sequence of this T cell receptor beta chain was determined in a study of CD4 T cell repertoires in COVID-19 (dated by TCRdb to about 2021). At the level of the whole study: For cross-reactivity analysis, CFSE-low cells were expanded with IL-2 for less than eleven days, then relabeled and restimulated with spike proteins from other coronaviruses. Naturally processed CD4+ T cell responses to SARS-CoV-2 spike and nucleoprotein were characterized in COVID-19-recovered individuals, and clonal composition was assessed by TCR Vbeta sequencing. In three recovered individuals, the researchers analyzed the TCR Vbeta repertoire of SARS-CoV-2-reactive T cells at the subset level. Study-level results and caveats: Several of the most expanded SARS-CoV-2-reactive clonotypes were shared between two or all three memory subsets, suggesting intraclonal diversification. Between about 6 and 25% of SARS-CoV-2 clonotypes were also found in SARS-CoV and/or HKU1 spike-stimulated secondary cultures, consistent with cross-reactivity.

Memory T cell samples that were not cultured were sequenced immediately after ex vivo isolation. From peripheral blood mononuclear cells, the researchers isolated CD4+ total memory, central memory, effector memory and circulating T follicular helper cells. The receptor library was made with the immunoSEQ multiplex PCR assay. The paper's processing steps were these. Repertoire overlap between subsets was quantified using the Chao-Jaccard similarity index and counts of shared clonotypes. Not all clones reach the TCRdb copy of this immuneACCESS table, which keeps in-frame sequences only. Checked studies attribute under half of the gap to unresolved V genes and leave the rest unexplained. The DNA gave D and trimming, while V, J and clone size come from that table. This sample is represented by roughly 23,000 clones; around 86% of them were singletons. The ten largest make up almost 0.6% of the sample.

The CDR3 spans 14 residues, from the cysteine through the phenylalanine. The DNA shown is the 42-base CDR3, in frame from base 1. Regarding this clone: There is no known antigen for this receptor. One base away there is no much larger clone; base qualities are not given.

The source of this sequence is a human donor who had COVID-19. The chain is assembled from TRBV12-2 and TRBJ2-7; the table's D call of TRBD2 was not tested on the DNA. TRBV12-2 is a pseudogene locus. The specimen comprised central memory CD4+ T cells from blood, sampled before the COVID-19 pandemic. The cell subset or site label here, explained by the study, means: CD4+ T central memory cells. The nucleotide sequence is TGTGCAAGTCGCTCAAGGAGGGGCCCACCCAAGCAGTACTTC. The encoded protein is CASRSRRGPPKQYF.